This T cell receptor (beta chain) was identified during a study of shared T cell receptors in the human thymus (dated by TCRdb to 2020 to 2023). About the full investigation: The study examined how self-reactive, shared T-cell receptor alpha chains are generated in the human thymus.

The library was generated by the immunoSEQ multiplex PCR assay. Held by TCRdb, this immuneACCESS table contains in-frame sequences only and omits some clones. Under half of the omission traces to an unresolved V gene where checked; the cause of the rest is unknown. A total of approximately 660,000 clones appear in this sample, approximately 87% of them only once. The top ten clones comprise about 0.01% of the sample. On this clone: Its specific antigen is unknown. Base-call qualities are not available, and no considerably larger clone is one nucleotide away.

This sample also appeared in a second study, on human thymus T cells. The second paper states: Immunologically healthy infants undergoing open corrective cardiac surgery for congenital heart defects in Finland were used as donors. Thymus tissue was obtained as surgical resects removed during corrective cardiac surgery. Usage of V and J gene segments appeared to be biased in both the thymic and the peripheral blood repertoires. The related research found that thymic TCR repertoires overlapped highly between unrelated individuals. TCR alpha and beta repertoires from under 10 infant thymus samples and a few related peripheral blood samples were characterized in the study. The infant donors were about 6 to 244 days old, and the cohort included six males and two females. Thymocytes were freed from the tissue by mechanical means and kept at -70 degrees C as pellets of roughly 8.5-31 million cells. A QIAsymphony instrument was used to extract genomic DNA from frozen cell pellets. The immunoSEQ multiplex PCR assay was used to amplify the TCRB and TCRAD loci from a standardized quantity of quality-controlled genomic DNA. The amplicons covered the V(D)J region and were long enough to include the CDR3 and to identify the V and J genes. The amplicons were sequenced on an Illumina platform via the commercial immunoSEQ service. Primer bias and sequencing errors were corrected using previously described methods, and TCRAD and TCRB definitions followed the IMGT database. Analysis of the repertoires was done with immunoSEQ Analyzer 3.0 and VDJTools and included basic statistics, V/J segment usage, diversity estimates, rarefaction and pairwise overlap. Diversity was estimated using the Chao1, ChaoE, Efron-Thisted, Shannon and inverse Simpson indices, and was also estimated on datasets down-sampled to the size of the smallest sample. Repertoire overlap was determined by strict matching of CDR3 nucleotide sequence, V gene and J gene, and Jaccard-based multidimensional scaling clustering was applied. On average, thymus samples yielded roughly 800,000 unique TCRB clonotypes, whereas blood samples yielded about 84,000.

The TCR originated in a boy less than two years old with a congenital heart defect. Donor details come from another sample of the same person, matched by shared clones. Sequenced: thymocytes.

The CDR3 protein: CASRVLAGSAYEQYF. Read as DNA, the sequence is TGTGCCAGCAGAGTACTAGCGGGGTCTGCCTACGAGCAGTACTTC. The chain employs TRBV6-1 and TRBJ2-7; 10 bases in between match TRBD2. CDR1 is given as MNHNS and CDR2 as SASEGT, both from the germline V gene. Including cysteine and phenylalanine, the CDR3 has 15 amino acids. Just the 45-base CDR3 DNA is kept, in frame starting at base 1. V and J are trimmed by 6 bases and 2 bases, and the gene matches miss 7 bases of the junction.